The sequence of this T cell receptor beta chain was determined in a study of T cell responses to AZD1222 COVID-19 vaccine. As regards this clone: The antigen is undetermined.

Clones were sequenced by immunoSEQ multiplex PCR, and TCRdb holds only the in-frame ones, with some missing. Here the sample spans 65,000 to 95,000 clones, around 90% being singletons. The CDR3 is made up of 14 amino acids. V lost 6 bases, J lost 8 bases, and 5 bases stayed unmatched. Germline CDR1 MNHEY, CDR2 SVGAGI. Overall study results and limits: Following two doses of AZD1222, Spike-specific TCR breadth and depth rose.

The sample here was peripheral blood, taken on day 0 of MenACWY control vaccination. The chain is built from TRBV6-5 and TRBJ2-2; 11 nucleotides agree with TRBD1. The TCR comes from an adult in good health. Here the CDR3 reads CASRGQGAFGELFF. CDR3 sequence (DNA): TGTGCCAGCAGAGGACAGGGGGCTTTTGGGGAGCTGTTTTTT.